This T cell receptor beta chain was found in a study of T cell responses to AZD1222 COVID-19 vaccine. Whole-study findings and limits: CD4 TCRs covered the whole spike, strongest at regions 160-218 and 743-854.

The CDR3 totals 15 residues. Per germline, CDR1 SGHVS and CDR2 FQNEAQ. V was trimmed by 6 bases and J by 3 bases, leaving 15 bases between them. Repertoires were generated with immunoSEQ multiplex PCR, while TCRdb's copy carries only in-frame clones and drops some. The repertoire consists of 150,000 to 200,000 clones, with 91% occurring once and the leading ten covering 1.5% to 2%. With regard to this clone: Its antigen remains unknown.

The TCR comes from an adult in good health. This sequence joins TRBV7-8 and TRBJ1-5, with D possibly matching TRBD1 (5 bases). The sample was peripheral blood, taken on day 0 of AZD1222 vaccination. CDR3 residues: CASSPTGLNNQPQHF. The CDR3, as DNA: TGTGCCAGCAGTCCTACGGGACTAAACAATCAGCCCCAGCATTTT.